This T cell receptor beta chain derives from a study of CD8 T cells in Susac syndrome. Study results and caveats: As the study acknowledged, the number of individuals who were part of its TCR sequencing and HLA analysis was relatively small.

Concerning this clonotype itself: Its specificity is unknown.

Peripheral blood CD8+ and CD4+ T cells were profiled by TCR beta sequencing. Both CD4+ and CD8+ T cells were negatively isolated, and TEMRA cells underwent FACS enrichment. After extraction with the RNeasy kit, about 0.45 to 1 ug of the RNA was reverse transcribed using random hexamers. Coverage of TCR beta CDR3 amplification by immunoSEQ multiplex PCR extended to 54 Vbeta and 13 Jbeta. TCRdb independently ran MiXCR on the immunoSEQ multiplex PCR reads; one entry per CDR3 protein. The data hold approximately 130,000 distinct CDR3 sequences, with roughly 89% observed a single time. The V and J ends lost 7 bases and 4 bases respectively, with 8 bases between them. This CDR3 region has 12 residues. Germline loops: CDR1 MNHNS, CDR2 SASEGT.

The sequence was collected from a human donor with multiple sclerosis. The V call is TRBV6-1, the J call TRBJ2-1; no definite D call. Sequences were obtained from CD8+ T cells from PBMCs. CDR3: CASKGPYNEQFF. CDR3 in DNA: TGTGCCAGCAAAGGGCCATACAATGAGCAGTTCTTC.